A single sample gave rise to the 9 T cell receptor beta chains below, sequenced in a study of T cell responses to AZD1222 COVID-19 vaccine. Clones were sequenced by immunoSEQ multiplex PCR, and TCRdb holds only the in-frame ones, with some missing. The sample holds fewer than 150,000 clones, 80% to 90% seen once. The specimen was peripheral blood, collected on day 0 of AZD1222 vaccination. Every receptor here comes from an adult in good health.

This chain links TRBV5-1 with TRBJ1-2; D may be TRBD1 (6 bases). The CDR3 is made up of 13 amino acids. V was pared by 3 bases and J by 2 bases, with 8 bases between. CDR1 and CDR2 (germline): SGHRS, YFSETQ. For the CDR3, the DNA is TGCGCCAGCAGCTCAGGACAGAACTATGGCTACACCTTC. Translation gives CASSSGQNYGYTF.

CDR3 DNA sequence: TGTGCCAGCAGCTTAGATCGGTGGTTCGAGCAGTACTTC. Translated, it gives CASSLDRWFEQYF. The chain is built from TRBV11-2 and TRBJ2-7, with D unresolved. V shed 0 bases and J shed 6 bases, with 9 bases lying between them. Germline V CDR1 and CDR2: SGHAT, FQNNGV. This CDR3 is 13 amino acids long.

This chain's CDR3 is CAWTLWGNVNEQFF. CDR3 DNA sequence: TGTGCCTGGACCCTTTGGGGAAACGTCAATGAGCAGTTCTTC. The chain combines TRBV30 with TRBJ2-1, with D hard to call. Trimming left V 4 bases short and J 6 bases short, with 16 bases between. The CDR3 length is 14 residues. Germline CDR1 GTSNPN, CDR2 SVGIG (reference sequence).

CDR3 nucleotide sequence: TGTGCCAGCAGCGGGGGGACATTCACCTACGAGCAGTACTTC. This encodes CASSGGTFTYEQYF. The chain has TRBV6-5 and TRBJ2-7; a weak D match, TRBD2 (7 bases). Between the trimmed V and J ends, which lost 6 bases and 2 bases, there was a span of 14 bases. CDR1 is MNHEY and CDR2 is SVGAGI in the germline V gene. The CDR3 totals 14 residues.

The chain links TRBV4-3 to TRBJ2-7; 8 positions agree with TRBD1. The CDR3 runs 14 residues. J lost 4 bases, V lost 2 bases, and 4 bases had no gene match. The germline gives CDR1 LGHNA, CDR2 YSLEER. The CDR3 DNA follows: TGCGCCAGCAGCCAACGGACAGGGAATTACGAGCAGTACTTC. Translated, it gives CASSQRTGNYEQYF.

This chain links TRBV9 with TRBJ2-5; D is ambiguous. In germline, CDR1 is SGDLS, CDR2 YYNGEE. The CDR3 length is 14 residues. V shed 0 bases and J shed 4 bases, with 10 bases lying between them. The CDR3: CASSVALAAETQYF. The CDR3 DNA follows: TGTGCCAGCAGCGTAGCTCTGGCGGCAGAGACCCAGTACTTC.

V and J are TRBV7-2 and TRBJ2-3; possibly TRBD2 for D (6 bases). The germline gives CDR1 SGHTA, CDR2 FQGNSA. The length of the CDR3 is 15 residues. Trimming shortened V by 3 bases and J by 2 bases, and 12 bases separated the two germline ends. In DNA, the CDR3 is TGTGCCAGCAGCTTGAGCGGGTTCTTCACAGATACGCAGTATTTT. The encoded protein is CASSLSGFFTDTQYF.

The rearrangement links TRBV6-5 to TRBJ1-6; D gene unclear. Per the germline V gene, CDR1 is MNHEY and CDR2 is SVGAGI. V lost 0 bases to trimming and J lost 8 bases, with 14 bases between them. This CDR3 is built from 16 residues. For the CDR3, the DNA is TGTGCCAGCAGTTACTCCACTCGGACCCGGGATTCACCCCTCCACTTT. Translated: CASSYSTRTRDSPLHF.

The rearrangement joins TRBV6-5 to TRBJ2-1, with TRBD1 identical over 10 bases. Germline CDR1 and CDR2: MNHEY and SVGAGI. The CDR3 is made up of 15 amino acids. V trimming: 6 bases; J trimming: 2 bases; junction bases outside the gene matches: 4. The CDR3 protein is CASRGGQGPYNEQFF. In DNA, the CDR3 is TGTGCCAGCAGGGGGGGACAGGGGCCCTACAATGAGCAGTTCTTC.